The source of this T cell receptor beta chain is a study of PD-1 blockade in classical Hodgkin lymphoma. Study observations and caveats: Newly diagnosed patients had diversity similar to the baseline diversity of complete responders. The study found that TCR diversity rose significantly by C4D1 in CD4+ but not CD8+ cells. Repertoire difference causes, possibly disease activity or prior therapy, remain undefined.

Germline V gene sequence: CDR1 SGHAT, CDR2 FQDESV (reference sequence). CDR3 length equals 13 residues. V lost 3 bases and J lost 5, with 10 bases in between. After autologous stem cell transplantation all patients relapsed, and prior brentuximab vedotin exposure differed between cohorts. TCRdb's copy holds only in-frame clones and misses some; the assay was immunoSEQ multiplex PCR. The sample has roughly 96,000 clones, roughly 89% seen once; the top ten hold 9.5% to 12%. Only a few counts were recorded for this clone. Its antigen is currently unknown. The chain recombines TRBV11-1 with TRBJ2-5; tentatively, D is TRBD2 (5 bases). This specimen was peripheral blood mononuclear cells (PBMCs), taken before the second cycle of nivolumab. The source of this sequence is a human donor with classical Hodgkin lymphoma. CDR3 in amino acids: CASSFERLETQYF. The CDR3 DNA reads TGTGCCAGCAGCTTCGAGCGGTTGGAGACCCAGTACTTC.